These T cell receptor beta chains were read from a single sample in a study of Graves' ophthalmopathy and Graves' hyperthyroidism. TCRdb reprocessed the multiplex PCR reads with MiXCR, giving one entry per CDR3 protein. The sample shows 660,000 or so distinct CDR3 sequences, about two fifths of them seen only once. The sample was peripheral blood. All receptors derive from an adult man with Graves' ophthalmopathy. CDR3s include the opening cysteine and the closing phenylalanine or tryptophan. Each record gives: J gene, V gene, clone size, D gene, CDR3 protein, CDR3 DNA. A D gene is named only where the DNA matches it firmly. Expanded clones get a size class; other rows say once, few or many, or leave the size out.

J gene: TRBJ1-1; V gene: TRBV19; clone size: many; D gene: NA; CDR3 protein: CASSVVLGTEAFF; CDR3 DNA: TGTGCCAGTAGTGTAGTCCTTGGCACTGAAGCTTTCTTT
J gene: TRBJ2-6; V gene: TRBV10-3; clone size: NA; D gene: TRBD1; CDR3 protein: CAISGGQGPGANVLTF; CDR3 DNA: TGTGCCATCAGTGGCGGACAGGGGCCTGGGGCCAACGTCCTGACTTTC
J gene: TRBJ2-5; V gene: TRBV9; clone size: few; D gene: TRBD1; CDR3 protein: CASSPDRVGSRQETQYF; CDR3 DNA: TGTGCCAGCAGCCCGGACAGGGTGGGGTCGCGGCAAGAGACCCAGTACTTC
J gene: TRBJ1-1; V gene: TRBV7-8; clone size: NA; D gene: NA; CDR3 protein: CASSLLDPWVWTEAFF; CDR3 DNA: TGTGCCAGCAGCTTACTGGACCCCTGGGTTTGGACTGAAGCTTTCTTT
J gene: TRBJ2-7; V gene: TRBV6-6; clone size: NA; D gene: TRBD1; CDR3 protein: CASSWDRGDGEQYF; CDR3 DNA: TGTGCCAGCAGTTGGGACAGGGGTGACGGCGAGCAGTACTTC
J gene: TRBJ2-2; V gene: TRBV7-6; clone size: few; D gene: TRBD2; CDR3 protein: CASSLSGGDTGELFF; CDR3 DNA: TGTGCCAGCAGCTTATCGGGGGGGGACACCGGGGAGCTGTTTTTT
J gene: TRBJ2-7; V gene: TRBV10-3; clone size: many; D gene: NA; CDR3 protein: CAISAGGAYEQYF; CDR3 DNA: TGTGCCATCAGTGCGGGCGGGGCCTACGAGCAGTACTTC
J gene: TRBJ1-2; V gene: TRBV6-6; clone size: many; D gene: NA; CDR3 protein: CASREREGYTF; CDR3 DNA: TGTGCCAGCAGAGAAAGGGAGGGCTACACCTTC
J gene: TRBJ1-5; V gene: TRBV19; clone size: NA; D gene: TRBD1; CDR3 protein: CAGRPRDRGNQPQHF; CDR3 DNA: TGTGCCGGACGCCCCCGGGACAGGGGTAATCAGCCCCAGCATTTT
J gene: TRBJ2-6; V gene: TRBV6-5; clone size: many; D gene: NA; CDR3 protein: CASRGPDSSGANVLTF; CDR3 DNA: TGTGCCAGCAGGGGACCGGACAGCTCTGGGGCCAACGTCCTGACTTTC
J gene: TRBJ1-6; V gene: TRBV4-1; clone size: many; D gene: NA; CDR3 protein: CASSQDSVQGFSPLHF; CDR3 DNA: TGCGCCAGCAGCCAAGATTCAGTACAGGGATTTTCACCCCTCCACTTT
J gene: TRBJ2-2; V gene: TRBV11-2; clone size: NA; D gene: NA; CDR3 protein: CASSSLRTGELFF; CDR3 DNA: TGTGCCAGCAGCTCCCTGAGGACCGGGGAGCTGTTTTTT
J gene: TRBJ2-5; V gene: TRBV5-1; clone size: few; D gene: TRBD2; CDR3 protein: CASSWGSSGGTEETQYF; CDR3 DNA: TGCGCCAGCAGCTGGGGGTCCAGCGGGGGGACTGAAGAGACCCAGTACTTC
J gene: TRBJ1-4; V gene: TRBV5-1; clone size: NA; D gene: NA; CDR3 protein: CASSPGIPNEKLFF; CDR3 DNA: TGCGCCAGCAGTCCAGGGATCCCTAATGAAAAACTGTTTTTT
J gene: TRBJ1-1; V gene: TRBV30; clone size: few; D gene: NA; CDR3 protein: CAWAGQGGEAFF; CDR3 DNA: TGTGCCTGGGCCGGACAAGGCGGTGAAGCTTTCTTT
J gene: TRBJ2-7; V gene: TRBV15; clone size: once; D gene: NA; CDR3 protein: CATSRGSSSYNEQYF; CDR3 DNA: TGTGCCACCAGCAGAGGATCCAGCTCCTACAACGAGCAGTACTTC
J gene: TRBJ1-2; V gene: TRBV30; clone size: once; D gene: NA; CDR3 protein: CAWRGPLGYTF; CDR3 DNA: TGTGCCTGGAGGGGACCCCTCGGCTACACCTTC
J gene: TRBJ2-5; V gene: TRBV24-1; clone size: NA; D gene: NA; CDR3 protein: CASSRPDQETQYF; CDR3 DNA: TGTGCCAGCAGTCGGCCCGACCAAGAGACCCAGTACTTC
J gene: TRBJ2-5; V gene: TRBV29-1; clone size: NA; D gene: NA; CDR3 protein: CSQVGAVQETQYF; CDR3 DNA: TGCAGCCAAGTTGGAGCGGTTCAAGAGACCCAGTACTTC
J gene: TRBJ1-1; V gene: TRBV7-2; clone size: NA; D gene: NA; CDR3 protein: CASSLESRLNTEAFF; CDR3 DNA: TGTGCCAGCAGCTTAGAGAGTCGACTGAACACTGAAGCTTTCTTT
J gene: TRBJ1-6; V gene: TRBV5-1; clone size: many; D gene: TRBD1; CDR3 protein: CASSLAMGTGERSPLHF; CDR3 DNA: TGCGCCAGCAGCTTGGCCATGGGTACAGGGGAAAGGTCACCCCTCCACTTT
J gene: TRBJ2-7; V gene: TRBV5-1; clone size: NA; D gene: NA; CDR3 protein: CASRPEGGDYEQYF; CDR3 DNA: TGCGCCAGCAGACCCGAGGGGGGGGACTACGAGCAGTACTTC
J gene: TRBJ1-1; V gene: TRBV7-8; clone size: many; D gene: NA; CDR3 protein: CASSKRDLNTEAFF; CDR3 DNA: TGTGCCAGCAGCAAGAGGGACCTAAACACTGAAGCTTTCTTT
J gene: TRBJ1-1; V gene: TRBV4-2; clone size: many; D gene: NA; CDR3 protein: CASSMDPGNTEAFF; CDR3 DNA: TGTGCCAGCAGCATGGACCCAGGGAACACTGAAGCTTTCTTT
J gene: TRBJ2-1; V gene: TRBV2; clone size: NA; D gene: NA; CDR3 protein: CASSAGPLGQFF; CDR3 DNA: TGTGCCAGCAGCGCGGGACCCCTGGGGCAGTTCTTC
J gene: TRBJ1-2; V gene: TRBV7-9; clone size: many; D gene: NA; CDR3 protein: CASSLPGTARDGYTF; CDR3 DNA: TGTGCCAGCAGCTTACCCGGGACGGCGCGGGATGGCTACACCTTC
J gene: TRBJ2-7; V gene: TRBV20-1; clone size: many; D gene: NA; CDR3 protein: CSARGHLLGYEQYF; CDR3 DNA: TGCAGTGCTAGGGGACACCTGTTGGGGTACGAGCAGTACTTC
J gene: TRBJ1-1; V gene: TRBV20-1; clone size: many; D gene: NA; CDR3 protein: CSARDGELSEAFF; CDR3 DNA: TGCAGTGCTAGAGATGGGGAACTATCTGAAGCTTTCTTT
J gene: TRBJ2-7; V gene: TRBV19; clone size: NA; D gene: NA; CDR3 protein: CASSIDVGSYEQYF; CDR3 DNA: TGTGCCAGTAGTATAGATGTAGGGTCCTACGAGCAGTACTTC
J gene: TRBJ1-2; V gene: TRBV5-1; clone size: NA; D gene: NA; CDR3 protein: CASSLDSGQPVLYGYTF; CDR3 DNA: TGCGCCAGCAGCTTGGACTCAGGACAGCCTGTCCTCTATGGCTACACCTTC
J gene: TRBJ2-7; V gene: TRBV2; clone size: many; D gene: NA; CDR3 protein: CASSPVGFSYEQYF; CDR3 DNA: TGTGCCAGCAGCCCTGTGGGCTTTTCCTACGAGCAGTACTTC
J gene: TRBJ1-1; V gene: TRBV6-5; clone size: many; D gene: NA; CDR3 protein: CASSYSRGDEAFF; CDR3 DNA: TGTGCCAGCAGTTACTCGAGGGGAGACGAAGCTTTCTTT
J gene: TRBJ1-1; V gene: TRBV20-1; clone size: many; D gene: NA; CDR3 protein: CSARAVTEAFF; CDR3 DNA: TGCAGTGCTAGAGCTGTCACTGAAGCTTTCTTT
J gene: TRBJ1-1; V gene: TRBV20-1; clone size: few; D gene: NA; CDR3 protein: CSARDTGRGTEAFF; CDR3 DNA: TGCAGTGCTAGAGATACAGGGCGAGGGACTGAAGCTTTCTTT
J gene: TRBJ2-1; V gene: TRBV7-9; clone size: few; D gene: NA; CDR3 protein: CASSLEPHGEQFF; CDR3 DNA: TGTGCCAGCAGCTTGGAGCCCCACGGTGAGCAGTTCTTC
J gene: TRBJ2-7; V gene: TRBV6-2/TRBV6-3; clone size: NA; D gene: NA; CDR3 protein: CASSHPARVGSYEQYF; CDR3 DNA: TGTGCCAGCAGTCACCCTGCCAGGGTAGGCTCCTACGAGCAGTACTTC
J gene: TRBJ2-6; V gene: TRBV5-1; clone size: many; D gene: NA; CDR3 protein: CASSWGQAGANVLTF; CDR3 DNA: TGCGCCAGCAGCTGGGGACAAGCTGGGGCCAACGTCCTGACTTTC
J gene: TRBJ2-7; V gene: TRBV19; clone size: NA; D gene: TRBD1; CDR3 protein: CASSITGQSYEQYF; CDR3 DNA: TGTGCCAGTAGTATCACGGGACAGTCCTACGAGCAGTACTTC
J gene: TRBJ1-1; V gene: TRBV7-9; clone size: many; D gene: NA; CDR3 protein: CASSLSPSAANTEAFF; CDR3 DNA: TGTGCCAGCAGCTTATCGCCCTCGGCAGCGAACACTGAAGCTTTCTTT
J gene: TRBJ1-3; V gene: TRBV5-1; clone size: many; D gene: NA; CDR3 protein: CASSLGDSSGNTIYF; CDR3 DNA: TGCGCCAGCAGCTTGGGGGATTCATCAGGAAACACCATATATTTT
J gene: TRBJ1-4; V gene: TRBV9; clone size: NA; D gene: NA; CDR3 protein: CASSVGGAFDEKLFF; CDR3 DNA: TGTGCCAGCAGCGTAGGGGGCGCCTTTGATGAAAAACTGTTTTTT
J gene: TRBJ2-7; V gene: TRBV10-3; clone size: many; D gene: TRBD1; CDR3 protein: CAISEPDRGPYEQYF; CDR3 DNA: TGTGCCATCAGTGAACCGGACAGGGGCCCCTACGAGCAGTACTTC
J gene: TRBJ1-6; V gene: TRBV2; clone size: NA; D gene: TRBD1; CDR3 protein: CASSGNLNRGSYNSPLHF; CDR3 DNA: TGTGCCAGCAGTGGGAACTTGAACAGGGGTTCCTATAATTCACCCCTCCACTTT
J gene: TRBJ2-5; V gene: TRBV30; clone size: NA; D gene: NA; CDR3 protein: CAWSPGTETQYF; CDR3 DNA: TGTGCCTGGAGTCCGGGGACGGAGACCCAGTACTTC
J gene: TRBJ1-2; V gene: TRBV7-2; clone size: NA; D gene: TRBD1; CDR3 protein: CASSSETGGGIGRRYTF; CDR3 DNA: TGTGCCAGCAGCTCCGAAACAGGGGGCGGTATCGGGAGGCGCTACACCTTC
J gene: TRBJ1-2; V gene: TRBV20-1; clone size: NA; D gene: NA; CDR3 protein: CSAREPANYGYTF; CDR3 DNA: TGCAGTGCTAGAGAGCCGGCTAACTATGGCTACACCTTC
J gene: TRBJ1-3; V gene: TRBV19; clone size: NA; D gene: NA; CDR3 protein: CASSKGGGWTGNTIYF; CDR3 DNA: TGTGCCAGTAGTAAAGGGGGGGGCTGGACTGGAAACACCATATATTTT
J gene: TRBJ1-1; V gene: TRBV7-8; clone size: many; D gene: NA; CDR3 protein: CASSLDRWGDTEAFF; CDR3 DNA: TGTGCCAGCAGCTTAGATCGGTGGGGAGACACTGAAGCTTTCTTT
J gene: TRBJ2-7; V gene: TRBV20-1; clone size: few; D gene: NA; CDR3 protein: CSARATNLGFSGEQYF; CDR3 DNA: TGCAGTGCTAGAGCCACTAACCTAGGGTTTTCGGGCGAGCAGTACTTC
J gene: TRBJ1-2; V gene: TRBV15; clone size: NA; D gene: TRBD1; CDR3 protein: CATSGDRGDYGYTF; CDR3 DNA: TGTGCCACCAGCGGCGACAGGGGGGACTATGGCTACACCTTC
J gene: TRBJ1-1; V gene: TRBV12-3/TRBV12-4; clone size: once; D gene: NA; CDR3 protein: CASNRGGGWTEAFF; CDR3 DNA: TGTGCCAGCAACAGAGGGGGGGGTTGGACTGAAGCTTTCTTT